This T cell receptor (beta chain) is from a study of blood T cells in healthy people across ages. General observations from the study: One million T cells yielded diversity estimates that were considered underestimates.

With respect to this clonotype: Its antigen is not identified.

For the second PCR, which ran for about 6 to 12 cycles, a sample-barcoded 5' primer and a J-beta primer mix were used. Each CDR3 protein gets one entry after TCRdb re-called the 5' RACE reads with MiXCR. This sample has hundreds of thousands of distinct CDR3 sequences, with roughly 60% found just once. Germline-derived CDR1 and CDR2 are SGHTA and FQGNSA. Trimming at V came to 5 bases and at J to 4 bases, leaving 7 bases not matched to a gene. This CDR3 comprises 14 residues. The chain joins TRBV7-2 to TRBJ2-5, with 7 nucleotides matching TRBD2. This receptor was identified in a young man in good health. Sequencing used blood. CDR3 protein: CASSRSGDGETQYF. CDR3 sequence (DNA): TGTGCCAGCAGCCGAAGCGGGGATGGAGAGACCCAGTACTTC.